This TCR beta chain was obtained from a study of T cell responses to AZD1222 COVID-19 vaccine. Repertoires were generated with immunoSEQ multiplex PCR, while TCRdb's copy carries only in-frame clones and drops some. Of about 130,000 clones in the sample, 75% to 90% were seen once. Trimming left V 6 bases short and J 9 bases short, with 15 bases between. The CDR3 runs 13 residues. Germline V gene sequence: CDR1 MNHEY, CDR2 SVGAGI. This clone was picked up one time. What it binds is unknown. Study findings and constraints: Reports indicate that nearly half of spike-specific TCRs are directed at unmutated variant regions. Distributed over spike, vaccine-associated CD4 TCRs predominated at 160-218 and 743-854.

This receptor was identified in an adult in good health. Material: peripheral blood, obtained on day 0 of AZD1222 vaccination. V is TRBV6-5 and J is TRBJ2-1, with D possibly being TRBD2 (5 bases). The CDR3 sequence: CASSRDPGSEQFF. DNA for the CDR3: TGTGCCAGCAGCCGAGACCCGGGGAGTGAGCAGTTCTTC.